The T cell receptor beta chain described here comes from a study of CD8 T cells in ankylosing spondylitis (dated by TCRdb to about 2017). Regarding the study in general: The study set out to find disease-linked TCR variants by profiling T cell receptor beta repertoires in ankylosing spondylitis patients and healthy donors. The whole study cohort included some 100 healthy donors and over 20 ankylosing spondylitis patients. Peripheral blood samples were taken, and synovial fluid was additionally collected from ankylosing spondylitis patients. Study-level results and caveats: Some TCR beta motif variants had previously been reported in synovial fluid and blood of reactive arthritis patients, which suggested common disease-initiation mechanisms. A TCR beta motif of several highly homologous amino acid variants appeared characteristic of blood from ankylosing spondylitis patients. Significant enrichment of the disease-linked clones was reported in matched synovial fluid samples from ankylosing spondylitis patients. In peripheral blood, the disease-linked clones were found at relatively low frequencies and had a CD8+ phenotype.

There are 14 amino acids in the CDR3, from cysteine to phenylalanine inclusive. The sequence is cut down to CDR3 DNA, 42 bases in frame from base 1. The germline ends are 18 bases apart after V is trimmed by 4 bases and J by 7 bases. Reading the germline V gene gives CDR1 SGHRS and CDR2 YFSETQ. The run used an Illumina HiSeq 2500. TCR beta libraries were prepared by quantitative 5'-RACE with molecular barcodes. As for how the authors treated the data: A new computational method, built on a probabilistic model of VDJ rearrangement, was used to identify disease-linked TCR variants. Clones were called with MiXCR by TCRdb after fastp trimmed the public reads at Q25, and only in-frame beta chains were retained. Identical CDR3 proteins give one entry, which carries the most common genes and DNA. In this record, the V and J calls reflect TCRdb's handling and not the investigators' own analysis. In all, the sample holds around 250,000 distinct CDR3 sequences, and around a tenth of those were seen once. The top ten constitute around 7% of the sample.

On this clonotype itself: It has no known antigen specificity. No quality values exist for individual bases; no much larger clone is one base distant.

This receptor was obtained from a male donor with ankylosing spondylitis or in good health (not recorded which). In this chain, TRBV5-1 is recombined with TRBJ2-7, and the D gene may be TRBD2, 6 bases matching. Input material: blood, either unsorted or a sorted T cell fraction (not recorded which). The nucleotides read TGCGCCAGCAGCACGGAGGGGCATGCGGGAGAGCAGTACTTC. Its protein product is CASSTEGHAGEQYF.